This entry lists 20 T cell receptor beta chains sequenced from one sample in a study of breast tumors, draining lymph nodes, adjacent tissues (dated by TCRdb to about 2016). Receptor amplification or capture employed multiplex PCR. The listed sequencing device is Illumina HiSeq 2000. TCRdb itself trimmed the public reads at Q25 with fastp, ran MiXCR and retained productive beta chains. CDR3 protein duplicates are merged, each entry listing the most common genes and DNA. Recorded for this sample are some 16,000 distinct CDR3 sequences; approximately 55% of them occurred a single time. The top ten hold approximately 15% of the sample. The specimen was tumor-adjacent breast tissue. The source of these receptors is a female donor with breast cancer. Some clones in this sample may be carry-over from other donors' samples.

Concerning this clonotype: A junction boundary mismatches the germline segment, possibly from a read error. The J gene is TRBJ2-7, the V gene TRBV5-1; D is possibly TRBD2 (5 bases). The length of the CDR3 is 14 residues. The V gene's germline CDR1 is SGHRS and CDR2 YFSETQ. CDR3 coding DNA: TGTGCCAGCAGCTTAAGGACTGAACCCTCCGAGCAGTACTTC. This sequence encodes CASSLRTEPSEQYF.

V usage is TRBV6-2 or TRBV6-3 and J usage is TRBJ2-5; possible D gene TRBD2, 6 bases. Trimming pared 5 bases from V and 1 base from J, leaving 11 bases between. This CDR3 has 14 residues. Germline V lookup: CDR1 MNHEY, CDR2 SVGEGT. This CDR3 is CASSPSGLQETQYF. CDR3 sequence (DNA): TGTGCCAGCAGTCCCAGCGGGCTCCAAGAGACCCAGTACTTC.

This clonotype has a single count. The chain recombines TRBV11-3 with TRBJ2-7; a weak D match, TRBD2 (5 bases). Trimming cost V 7 bases and J 0 bases, with 13 bases left between them. CDR1 is SGHNT, CDR2 YENEEA, per germline. The CDR3 extends over 14 amino acids. The CDR3 reads CASTRADDSYEQYF. In nucleotides, the CDR3 is TGTGCCAGCACCAGAGCGGATGACTCCTACGAGCAGTACTTC.

The CDR3 protein is CASSQGHGYTF. The DNA of the CDR3 is TGCGCCAGCAGCCAAGGCCATGGCTACACCTTC. The V gene is TRBV4-1, the J gene TRBJ1-2; D uncertain. Germline lookup yields CDR1 MGHRA and CDR2 YSYEKL. Trimming left V 1 base short and J 6 bases short, with 3 bases between. This CDR3 has 11 amino acids.

This clonotype counts as medium-sized. V usage is TRBV7-2 and J usage is TRBJ2-3; either TRBD1 or TRBD2 may supply D (5 bases each). The CDR3 runs 16 residues. CDR1 and CDR2 from the germline V gene are SGHTA and FQGNSA. The V and J ends lost 4 bases and 5 bases respectively, with 19 bases between them. The CDR3 nucleotides are TGTGCCAGCAGCTCCAACCTGGGGGTACTTGGAGATACGCAGTATTTT. Translated, it gives CASSSNLGVLGDTQYF.

This clonotype was detected ten times or more. The chain links TRBV9 to TRBJ2-3; TRBD1 is a possible D gene (5 bases). The V end was cut by 1 base, the J end by 2 bases, with 8 bases between. Looked up from germline, CDR1 is SGDLS and CDR2 is YYNGEE. CDR3 size: 14 residues. The CDR3 sequence is CASSVQGSTDTQYF. DNA for the CDR3: TGTGCCAGCAGCGTACAGGGCTCCACAGATACGCAGTATTTT.

By sample fraction, this clonotype is medium-sized. The chain is built from TRBV12-3 or TRBV12-4 and TRBJ2-7, with 7 bases aligning to TRBD2. This CDR3 region has 15 residues. V gave up 1 base and J gave up 4 bases; unmatched junction bases: 7. CDR3 bases: TGTGCCAGCAGTTTAGTGGGAGGGCTCAAATACGAGCAGTACTTC. This encodes CASSLVGGLKYEQYF.

Within the sample, this clonotype is medium-sized. The chain uses TRBV7-3 and TRBJ2-3; D call uncertain. This CDR3 spans 13 amino acids. The germline V and J ends were trimmed by 0 bases and 2 bases, with 3 bases remaining between them. CDR1 and CDR2 from the germline V gene are SGHTA and FQGTGA. The chain's CDR3 is CASSLTDTDTQYF. CDR3 nucleotides: TGTGCCAGCAGCTTAACCGACACAGATACGCAGTATTTT.

By share, this clonotype ranks as medium-sized (0.01 to 0.1%). The chain employs TRBV4-3 and TRBJ2-7; 9 bases match TRBD2. The CDR3 has 16 residues. Germline V gives CDR1 LGHNA, CDR2 YSLEER. V trimming: 3 bases; J trimming: 7 bases; junction bases outside the gene matches: 13. This CDR3 reads CASSHLSGTSIREQYF. CDR3 sequence (DNA): TGCGCCAGCAGCCACCTTTCGGGGACTAGCATCCGTGAGCAGTACTTC.

The rearrangement links TRBV28 to TRBJ2-7, with 7 bases that match TRBD2. CDR1 and CDR2 from the germline V gene are MDHEN and SYDVKM. The CDR3 loop spans 14 amino acids. The V segment lost 4 bases and the J segment 5 bases; nucleotides outside the gene matches: 8. The chain's CDR3 is CASSWGGEGNEQYF. DNA for the CDR3: TGTGCCAGCAGTTGGGGAGGGGAAGGTAACGAGCAGTACTTC.

The rearrangement links TRBV7-2 to TRBJ2-5; no firm D call. This CDR3 region has 11 residues. The germline CDR1 and CDR2 sequences are SGHTA and FQGNSA. Deletions cut 1 base from V and 4 bases from J, with 1 base between. CDR3 bases: TGTGCCAGCAGCTTAGTAGAGACCCAGTACTTC. Protein: CASSLVETQYF.

The chain combines TRBV7-9 with TRBJ1-4; TRBD1 is a possible D gene (6 bases). The V gene lost 1 base and the J gene lost 8 bases, with 8 bases spanning the gap. Germline CDR1 is SEHNR and CDR2 is FQNEAQ (reference sequence). This CDR3 has 13 amino acids. The CDR3 region is CASSLEQGEKLFF. The CDR3 region has the DNA TGTGCCAGCAGCTTAGAGCAGGGGGAAAAACTGTTTTTT.

This clonotype was counted many times. The chain employs TRBV19 and TRBJ2-4, with D maybe TRBD2 (6 bases). The CDR3 runs 17 residues. The V gene's germline CDR1 is LNHDA and CDR2 SQIVND (reference sequence). V was trimmed by 0 bases and J by 0 bases, leaving 12 bases between them. In nucleotides, the CDR3 is TGTGCCAGTAGTATAGACCGGAGGGCCGTAGCCAAAAACATTCAGTACTTC. Its protein is CASSIDRRAVAKNIQYF.

This chain uses TRBV2 with TRBJ1-1; 9 nucleotides line up with TRBD1. This CDR3 is 14 amino acids long. CDR1 and CDR2 from the germline V gene are SNHLY and FYNNEI. V lost 6 bases and J lost 5; bases outside the gene matches: 7. CDR3 sequence: CASRETGGWTEAFF. CDR3 bases: TGTGCCAGCAGAGAAACAGGGGGCTGGACTGAAGCTTTCTTT.

This clonotype counts as medium-sized. This chain links TRBV7-8 with TRBJ1-3; D is unclear. With 6 bases removed from V and 2 bases from J, the gap between germline ends came to 14 bases. This CDR3 comprises 15 residues. Germline CDR1 SGHVS, CDR2 FQNEAQ. CDR3 residues: CASSIPRGTGNTIYF. For the CDR3, the DNA is TGTGCCAGCAGTATCCCCCGGGGTACTGGAAACACCATATATTTT.

The V and J genes are TRBV10-3 and TRBJ2-5, with 11 bases lining up with TRBD2. Germline values: CDR1 ENHRY, CDR2 SYGVKD. V dropped 6 bases and J dropped 1; count of bases not matched to a gene: 4. This CDR3 has 15 amino acids. CDR3 residues: CAISSGTSGQETQYF. For the CDR3, the DNA is TGTGCCATCAGCTCCGGGACTAGCGGCCAAGAGACCCAGTACTTC.

About this clonotype itself: The junction differs from germline at one of its ends, possibly a read error. This chain links TRBV6-2 or TRBV6-3 with TRBJ2-6; D is unresolved. The V gene's germline CDR1 is MNHEY and CDR2 SVGEGT. The length of the CDR3 is 15 residues. The CDR3 sequence: CASSHSPSGANVLTF. The CDR3 nucleotides read TGTGCCAGCAGTCACTCGCCCTCTGGGGCCAACGTCCTGACTTTC.

The chain has TRBV6-6 and TRBJ1-5; D perhaps matches TRBD1 (5 bases). Germline CDR1 and CDR2: MNHNY and SVGAGI (reference sequence). Trimming took 5 bases from V and 6 from J, leaving 14 bases between them. The CDR3 is 14 residues long. The CDR3 DNA reads TGTGCCAGCAGTCACCGAGACAGCTTTCAGCCCCAGCATTTT. This codes for CASSHRDSFQPQHF.

With regard to this clonotype: The germline gene is not matched at one end of the junction; a read error may be the cause. V gene TRBV2 combines with J gene TRBJ2-7, with 10 bases fitting TRBD2. This CDR3 comprises 17 residues. Germline V gene sequence: CDR1 SNHLY, CDR2 FYNNEI. The CDR3 DNA sequence: TGTGCCAGCAGCTCAGGGTCCGAGCGGGAGGGCTCCTACGAGCAGTGCTTC. Its protein product is CASSSGSEREGSYEQCF.

The chain carries TRBV29-1 and TRBJ2-7, with a weak D call TRBD1 (5 bases). The CDR3 extends over 13 amino acids. Between the trimmed V and J ends, which lost 4 bases and 2 bases, there was a span of 12 bases. Germline lookup yields CDR1 SQVTM and CDR2 ANQGSEA. CDR3 in amino acids: CSVGTHGTYEQYF. DNA for the CDR3: TGCAGCGTTGGGACACATGGAACCTACGAGCAGTACTTC.